Below, 28 T cell receptor beta chains from the same sample are listed, as sequenced in a study of control samples from healthy donors and cancer patients. Data came from immunoSEQ multiplex PCR; TCRdb stores just in-frame clones and leaves some out. The table lists around 120,000 clones, 80% to 90% of them singletons, with about 1.1% in the top ten. The sequencing sample was made of PBMCs. The receptors here all came from a woman in her fifties or sixties with colorectal cancer.

The genes are TRBV27 and TRBJ2-5; TRBD1 aligns across 12 bases. V was pared by 1 base and J by 6 bases, with 9 bases of the junction left unmatched. Per the germline V gene, CDR1 is MNHEY and CDR2 is SMNVEV (reference sequence). This CDR3 is 17 amino acids long. The DNA of the CDR3 is TGTGCCAGCAGTTTATTTGGGACAGGGGGCGACTCAAAGACCCAGTACTTC. It yields the protein CASSLFGTGGDSKTQYF.

This chain uses TRBV15 with TRBJ2-2; 9 bases agree with TRBD2. Germline CDR1 and CDR2: LNHNV and YYDKDF (reference sequence). This CDR3 region has 17 residues. V shed 0 bases, J shed 0 bases, and the junction held 2 bases outside the gene matches. The DNA of the CDR3 is TGTGCCACCAGCAGAGAGGCTAGCGGGACGAACACCGGGGAGCTGTTTTTT. It codes for CATSREASGTNTGELFF.

This clone turned up a few times. The chain carries TRBV2 and TRBJ1-5; D is possibly TRBD1 (5 bases). CDR3 length equals 11 residues. Trimming pared 5 bases from V and 7 bases from J, leaving 6 bases between. CDR1 is SNHLY and CDR2 is FYNNEI in the germline V gene. Written as DNA, the CDR3 is TGTGCCAGCAGTCGGGACCAGCCCCAGCATTTT. This codes for CASSRDQPQHF.

This chain joins TRBV6-5 and TRBJ2-3; D may be TRBD1 (6 bases). The germline V gene has CDR1 MNHEY and CDR2 SVGAGI. The CDR3 spans 14 residues. Deletions cut 10 bases from V and 0 bases from J, with 14 bases between. The DNA for the CDR3 is TGTGCCACCACCACAGGGTTTAGCACAGATACGCAGTATTTT. Its translation: CATTTGFSTDTQYF.

The chain uses TRBV19 and TRBJ2-5; D ambiguous. Germline V gene data show CDR1 as LNHDA and CDR2 as SQIVND (reference sequence). The CDR3 loop spans 11 amino acids. V was cut by 5 bases and J by 5 bases, with 6 bases left in between. The CDR3 nucleotides read TGTGCCAGTAGTGCCTGGGAGACCCAGTACTTC. Translation: CASSAWETQYF.

Only a few counts were recorded for this clone. The chain joins TRBV5-1 to TRBJ2-1, with 7 bases lining up with TRBD2. V shed 0 bases, J shed 2 bases, and the junction held 5 bases outside the gene matches. Looked up from germline, CDR1 is SGHRS and CDR2 is YFSETQ. This CDR3 has 16 residues. The CDR3 sequence: CASSLETGGAYNEQFF. CDR3 bases: TGCGCCAGCAGCTTGGAAACGGGAGGAGCCTACAATGAGCAGTTCTTC.

The chain couples TRBV6-5 to TRBJ2-5, with TRBD2 as a possible D gene (7 bases). This CDR3 has 12 amino acids. Per the germline V gene, CDR1 is MNHEY and CDR2 is SVGAGI. V was pared by 2 bases and J by 9 bases, with 10 bases between. CDR3 residues: CASSYGEGAQYF. The CDR3 DNA follows: TGTGCCAGCAGTTACGGGGAGGGGGCCCAGTACTTC.

The V gene is TRBV28, the J gene TRBJ1-1, with TRBD1 matching over 7 bases. This CDR3 spans 14 amino acids. The germline V gene encodes CDR1 MDHEN and CDR2 SYDVKM. J gave up 1 base and V 6 bases, and 5 bases lay outside the gene matches. The CDR3 nucleotides read TGTGCCAGCAGGTCAGGGGGGTCGAACACTGAAGCTTTCTTT. Its protein product is CASRSGGSNTEAFF.

The chain couples TRBV5-5 to TRBJ1-1; D may be TRBD1 (5 bases). The V end was cut by 2 bases, the J end by 1 base, with 9 bases between. The CDR3 runs to 14 residues. From germline, CDR1 is SGHKS and CDR2 YYEKEE (reference sequence). This CDR3 reads CASSLQVSNTEAFF. CDR3 nucleotides: TGTGCCAGCAGCTTACAGGTCTCGAACACTGAAGCTTTCTTT.

This chain links TRBV11-2 with TRBJ2-7, with 11 bases identical to TRBD2. Germline loops: CDR1 SGHAT, CDR2 FQNNGV. The CDR3 is 14 amino acids. Trimming took 1 base from V and 5 from J; bases not matched to a gene: 1. The CDR3 spells CASSLVAGGHEQYF. As DNA, the CDR3 is TGTGCCAGCAGCTTAGTAGCGGGGGGGCACGAGCAGTACTTC.

This clone was picked up a small number of times. This rearrangement joins TRBV5-1 to TRBJ2-1, with 11 positions matching TRBD2. V lost 0 bases and J lost 6; bases outside the gene matches: 8. This CDR3 is built from 17 residues. The germline V gene has CDR1 SGHRS and CDR2 YFSETQ. Written as DNA, the CDR3 is TGCGCCAGCAGCTTGGCGGTAGCGGGAGGGTTCGCCAATGAGCAGTTCTTC. The encoded protein is CASSLAVAGGFANEQFF. Filled out from reference TRBV5-1 and TRBJ2-1, the complete variable domain reads KAGVTQTPRYLIKTRGQQVTLSCSPISGHRSVSWYQQTPGQGLQFLFEYFSETQRNKGNFPGRFSGRQFSNSRSEMNVSTLELGDSALYLCASSLAVAGGFANEQFFGPGTRLTVL.

V gene TRBV9 combines with J gene TRBJ2-5; 7 bases match TRBD1. The trim removed 3 bases at V and 2 bases at J, leaving 7 bases unmatched. The CDR3 covers 15 residues. CDR1 and CDR2 from the germline V gene are SGDLS and YYNGEE. This CDR3 is CASSGSTGNQETQYF. In nucleotides, the CDR3 is TGTGCCAGCAGCGGCTCGACAGGGAATCAAGAGACCCAGTACTTC.

The chain couples TRBV6-5 to TRBJ2-3; 8 bases agree with TRBD2. V shed 7 bases and J 3 bases; nucleotides not matched to a gene: 6. The CDR3 sequence is 14 residues long. CDR1 and CDR2 (germline): MNHEY, SVGAGI. The CDR3 DNA sequence: TGTGCCAGCACCGGGGGGGGGCGTACAGATACGCAGTATTTT. It translates to CASTGGGRTDTQYF.

CDR3 sequence: CSVEDFATGNYGYTF. DNA of the CDR3: TGCAGCGTTGAAGATTTTGCGACAGGGAACTATGGCTACACCTTC. The genes are TRBV29-1 and TRBJ1-2, with TRBD1 matching over 7 bases. Germline V gene sequence: CDR1 SQVTM, CDR2 ANQGSEA. V lost 0 bases and J lost 2; bases outside the gene matches: 6. This CDR3 has 15 amino acids.

Comments on this clone: One end of the junction does not line up with germline, which may come from a read error. The genes are TRBV27 and TRBJ2-2, with D unresolved. The CDR3 contains 13 residues. In germline, CDR1 is MNHEY, CDR2 SMNVEV (reference sequence). The CDR3 sequence: CVSSLANTGELFF. The CDR3 DNA reads as TGTGTCAGCAGTCTCGCGAACACCGGGGAGCTGTTTTTT.

The gene calls are TRBV30 and TRBJ2-6; no reliable D call. CDR1 and CDR2 (germline): GTSNPN, SVGIG (reference sequence). The CDR3 runs 13 residues. The V gene lost 5 bases and the J gene lost 0 bases, with 5 bases spanning the gap. Here the CDR3 DNA reads TGTGCCTGGTGGAGCTCTGGGGCCAACGTCCTGACTTTC. Residues: CAWWSSGANVLTF.

The chain has TRBV28 and TRBJ1-5, with TRBD1 identical over 9 bases. Trimming took 6 bases from V and 11 from J; bases not matched to a gene: 11. Germline CDR1 is MDHEN and CDR2 is SYDVKM. CDR3 length: 14 amino acids. The CDR3, as DNA: TGTGCCAGCAGGAAACAGGGGGCGCGCGGGGCCCAGCATTTT. As protein: CASRKQGARGAQHF.

V and J are TRBV6-5 and TRBJ1-2; D ambiguous. Germline V gives CDR1 MNHEY, CDR2 SVGAGI. V was cut by 6 bases and J by 5 bases, with 13 bases left in between. The CDR3 has 13 residues. CDR3: CASSPDGLYGYTF. CDR3 nucleotide sequence: TGTGCCAGCAGCCCAGACGGACTATATGGCTACACCTTC.

The V and J genes are TRBV5-1 and TRBJ2-3, with D possibly being TRBD2 (6 bases). CDR3 length: 17 residues. CDR1 SGHRS and CDR2 YFSETQ come from the germline V gene. V gave up 1 base and J gave up 5 bases, with 20 bases separating them. The CDR3 here is CASSLRTSRGYGDTQYF. The CDR3 DNA reads TGCGCCAGCAGCTTGCGAACTAGCCGGGGGTACGGAGATACGCAGTATTTT.

This clone appeared once. The chain carries TRBV14 and TRBJ2-1; D remains ambiguous. The CDR3 is 11 residues long. The V end was cut by 5 bases, the J end by 4 bases, with 3 bases between. In germline, CDR1 is SGHDN, CDR2 FVKESK. The CDR3 DNA reads as TGTGCCAGCAGCGAATACAATGAGCAGTTCTTC. It specifies CASSEYNEQFF.

The chain is built from TRBV7-3 and TRBJ2-7; TRBD2 matches 8 bases. CDR3 length: 15 amino acids. J lost 2 bases, V lost 5 bases, and 8 bases had no gene match. CDR1 SGHTA and CDR2 FQGTGA come from the germline V gene. The CDR3 DNA sequence: TGTGCCAGCAGCCAAACGGGGGGGTCCCCCTACGAGCAGTACTTC. Protein product: CASSQTGGSPYEQYF.

The chain joins TRBV29-1 to TRBJ2-5; 12 nucleotides align to TRBD2. After removal of 7 bases from V and 0 bases from J, the junction contained 6 bases not matched to a gene. The CDR3 loop spans 15 amino acids. CDR1 and CDR2 (germline): SQVTM, ANQGSEA. CDR3 protein: CSGRLAGDYQETQYF. The CDR3 bases are TGCAGCGGTCGACTAGCGGGAGACTACCAAGAGACCCAGTACTTC.

This chain links TRBV19 with TRBJ1-5; D call uncertain. This CDR3 spans 17 amino acids. Germline-derived CDR1 and CDR2 are LNHDA and SQIVND (reference sequence). Trimming removed 6 bases from V and 5 bases from J, with 23 bases in between. CDR3 protein: CASRKNGLPGSDQPQHF. In nucleotides, the CDR3 is TGTGCCAGTAGAAAAAACGGACTCCCCGGATCGGATCAGCCCCAGCATTTT.

The chain has TRBV5-5 and TRBJ2-7; 7 nucleotides line up with TRBD1. The trim removed 4 bases at V and 0 bases at J, leaving 10 bases unmatched. This CDR3 comprises 16 residues. Germline loops: CDR1 SGHKS, CDR2 YYEKEE (reference sequence). The CDR3 sequence: CASSGYFDRVSYEQYF. CDR3 sequence (DNA): TGTGCCAGCAGCGGATATTTTGACAGGGTCTCCTACGAGCAGTACTTC. The whole variable domain, remainder taken from reference TRBV5-5 and TRBJ2-7, is DAGVTQSPTHLIKTRGQQVTLRCSPISGHKSVSWYQQVLGQGPQFIFQYYEKEERGRGNFPDRFSARQFPNYSSELNVNALLLGDSALYLCASSGYFDRVSYEQYFGPGTRLTVT.

This chain connects TRBV6-5 to TRBJ1-5; D gene uncertain. CDR1 is MNHEY and CDR2 is SVGAGI in the germline V gene. The CDR3 contains 15 residues. The V end lost 0 bases, the J end lost 2 bases, and 8 bases lay between the germline ends. DNA for the CDR3: TGTGCCAGCAGTTACTCCGGATCTGGCAATCAGCCCCAGCATTTT. It translates to CASSYSGSGNQPQHF.

This clone was counted once. The chain employs TRBV19 and TRBJ1-2; D call uncertain. Deletions cut 7 bases from V and 2 bases from J, with 17 bases between. Germline CDR1 is LNHDA and CDR2 is SQIVND (reference sequence). This CDR3 has 15 amino acids. The DNA of the CDR3 is TGTGCCAGTATATACGGAAACGCGACAAACTATGGCTACACCTTC. Its translation: CASIYGNATNYGYTF.

This clone was seen once. The CDR3 loop is CASSTGWGTGELFF. CDR3 sequence (DNA): TGTGCCAGCAGCACCGGGTGGGGCACCGGGGAGCTGTTTTTT. This chain links TRBV7-8 with TRBJ2-2, with D unclear. The CDR3 totals 14 residues. From germline, CDR1 is SGHVS and CDR2 FQNEAQ. V lost 5 bases and J lost 4, with 11 bases in between.

The chain recombines TRBV6-5 with TRBJ1-2, with 7 nucleotides matching TRBD1. Germline V gives CDR1 MNHEY, CDR2 SVGAGI. This CDR3 spans 15 amino acids. V lost 7 bases and J lost 4; bases outside the gene matches: 12. This CDR3 reads CASKPDDGTAYGYTF. CDR3 in DNA: TGTGCCAGCAAACCCGACGACGGGACAGCCTATGGCTACACCTTC.